This is a list of T cell receptor beta chains from one sample in a study of cytomegalovirus exposure and HLA in healthy donors. The table came from immunoSEQ multiplex PCR; TCRdb's copy has only in-frame clones and leaves some out. The sample yields about 93,000 clones, more than 60% seen once. Sequencing input: PBMCs. The source is a boy between 10 and 17 years old in good health and CMV-seronegative. The CDR3 runs from the conserved cysteine through the conserved F or W. The order of the fields is CDR3 DNA, CDR3 protein, J gene, V gene, clone size, D gene. D genes are given only for firm matches. Some rows mark clone size as missing; the rest say once, few, many or name a class of expanded clone.

CDR3 DNA: TGTGCCAGCAGCCAAGAGGGAAGACTAGCGGCCAACAATGAGCAGTTCTTC; CDR3 protein: CASSQEGRLAANNEQFF; J gene: TRBJ2-1; V gene: TRBV4-2; clone size: once; D gene: TRBD2
CDR3 DNA: TGTGCCAGCTCACCCGGAGCGACAGATACGCAGTATTTT; CDR3 protein: CASSPGATDTQYF; J gene: TRBJ2-3; V gene: TRBV18; clone size: .; D gene: .
CDR3 DNA: TGTGCCTGGGTAGAGGGGGCCGGCACCGGGGAGCTGTTTTTT; CDR3 protein: CAWVEGAGTGELFF; J gene: TRBJ2-2; V gene: TRBV30; clone size: .; D gene: TRBD1
CDR3 DNA: TGTGCCAGCAGCTTGCTCAGATACAATGAGCAGTTCTTC; CDR3 protein: CASSLLRYNEQFF; J gene: TRBJ2-1; V gene: TRBV5-6; clone size: .; D gene: .
CDR3 DNA: TGTGCCAGCAGCCACGGACTAGCGGGAACCGGGGAGCTGTTTTTT; CDR3 protein: CASSHGLAGTGELFF; J gene: TRBJ2-2; V gene: TRBV13; clone size: .; D gene: TRBD2
CDR3 DNA: TGTGCCAGCAGCCTTACTATAGACAGGGATGGTTCACCCCTCCACTTT; CDR3 protein: CASSLTIDRDGSPLHF; J gene: TRBJ1-6; V gene: TRBV14; clone size: many; D gene: TRBD1
CDR3 DNA: TGTGCCAGCAGCGTAGATCAGGGATGGTCTTATGGCTACACCTTC; CDR3 protein: CASSVDQGWSYGYTF; J gene: TRBJ1-2; V gene: TRBV9; clone size: .; D gene: .
CDR3 DNA: TGTGCCAGCAGCGGTAGCGGGTCTAGCACAGATACGCAGTATTTT; CDR3 protein: CASSGSGSSTDTQYF; J gene: TRBJ2-3; V gene: TRBV9; clone size: .; D gene: TRBD2
CDR3 DNA: TGTGCCAGCAGTCTATGGCAGACCTACGAGCAGTACTTC; CDR3 protein: CASSLWQTYEQYF; J gene: TRBJ2-7; V gene: TRBV28; clone size: .; D gene: .
CDR3 DNA: TGTGCCAGCAGTCCCTTGGGACTAGCGGGAGAGGAGACCCAGTACTTC; CDR3 protein: CASSPLGLAGEETQYF; J gene: TRBJ2-5; V gene: TRBV28; clone size: once; D gene: TRBD2
CDR3 DNA: TGCGCCAGCAGCCGACGTCCGACAGGGAACACTGAAGCTTTCTTT; CDR3 protein: CASSRRPTGNTEAFF; J gene: TRBJ1-1; V gene: TRBV23-1; clone size: .; D gene: .
CDR3 DNA: TGTGCCAGCAGGGGGACAGGGGGTTTTAATGAGCAGTTCTTC; CDR3 protein: CASRGTGGFNEQFF; J gene: TRBJ2-1; V gene: TRBV28; clone size: .; D gene: TRBD1
CDR3 DNA: TGTGCCTGGAGTTCACGGACTAGCGGGAGGATGCACGAGCAGTACTTC; CDR3 protein: CAWSSRTSGRMHEQYF; J gene: TRBJ2-7; V gene: TRBV30; clone size: .; D gene: TRBD2
CDR3 DNA: TGTGCCACATCCTCAAGCGCGGGGGGTGGGCCCCAGCATTTT; CDR3 protein: CATSSSAGGGPQHF; J gene: TRBJ1-5; V gene: TRBV15; clone size: .; D gene: .
CDR3 DNA: TGTGCCAGCAGTGAATCCCCGACAGGGGGCGTCTCTGAAGCTTTCTTT; CDR3 protein: CASSESPTGGVSEAFF; J gene: TRBJ1-1; V gene: TRBV25-1; clone size: .; D gene: TRBD1
CDR3 DNA: TGCGCCAGCAGCCAAGATCTAACCACTGAAGCTTTCTTT; CDR3 protein: CASSQDLTTEAFF; J gene: TRBJ1-1; V gene: TRBV4-3; clone size: .; D gene: .
CDR3 DNA: TGTGCCAGCAGCTTTAGGGGCGACGAGCAGTACTTC; CDR3 protein: CASSFRGDEQYF; J gene: TRBJ2-7; V gene: TRBV5-5; clone size: .; D gene: .
CDR3 DNA: TGCAGCGGGGCGGGAGGGAGGAACACTGAAGCTTTCTTT; CDR3 protein: CSGAGGRNTEAFF; J gene: TRBJ1-1; V gene: TRBV29-1; clone size: few; D gene: .
CDR3 DNA: TGTGCCAGCAGGACGTTGGGCCAATCAGGGGGACAGCCCCAGCATTTT; CDR3 protein: CASRTLGQSGGQPQHF; J gene: TRBJ1-5; V gene: TRBV5-6; clone size: .; D gene: TRBD1
CDR3 DNA: TGTGCCAGCAGCTGGGGTGGGGGTAGCGGGGCCATCTACAATGAGCAGTTCTTC; CDR3 protein: CASSWGGGSGAIYNEQFF; J gene: TRBJ2-1; V gene: TRBV7-6; clone size: .; D gene: TRBD2
CDR3 DNA: TGTGCCAGCAGTTTCGACAGCTTCTATGGCTACACCTTC; CDR3 protein: CASSFDSFYGYTF; J gene: TRBJ1-2; V gene: TRBV27; clone size: .; D gene: .
CDR3 DNA: TGTGCCAGCCACGACAGGGGGGCTGAAAAACTGTTTTTT; CDR3 protein: CASHDRGAEKLFF; J gene: TRBJ1-4; V gene: TRBV7-9; clone size: .; D gene: TRBD1
CDR3 DNA: TGTGCCAGCAGCTTGAGGCCCCTGACAGTGAACACTGAAGCTTTCTTT; CDR3 protein: CASSLRPLTVNTEAFF; J gene: TRBJ1-1; V gene: TRBV5-5; clone size: .; D gene: .
CDR3 DNA: TGTGCCACCAGCAGAGATAATTCAGGGGAAGAGACCCAGTACTTC; CDR3 protein: CATSRDNSGEETQYF; J gene: TRBJ2-5; V gene: TRBV15; clone size: .; D gene: .
CDR3 DNA: TGTGCCAGCAGCTTAGACAGCAATGAAAAACTGTTTTTT; CDR3 protein: CASSLDSNEKLFF; J gene: TRBJ1-4; V gene: TRBV7-9; clone size: .; D gene: .
CDR3 DNA: TGCGCCAGCAGCCAAGTTGTTTACAGGGGACGTTCAACTAATGAAAAACTGTTTTTT; CDR3 protein: CASSQVVYRGRSTNEKLFF; J gene: TRBJ1-4; V gene: TRBV4-1; clone size: .; D gene: TRBD1
CDR3 DNA: TGTGCCAGCAGCTGGGGGAGGACCTACGAGCAGTACTTC; CDR3 protein: CASSWGRTYEQYF; J gene: TRBJ2-7; V gene: TRBV5-6; clone size: .; D gene: .
CDR3 DNA: TGTGCCAGCAGTTACCCCGCACAGGGGGGGACTGAAGCTTTCTTT; CDR3 protein: CASSYPAQGGTEAFF; J gene: TRBJ1-1; V gene: TRBV6-5; clone size: .; D gene: TRBD1
CDR3 DNA: TGTGCCAGCAGTTACTTGGACAGAATATACAATGAGCAGTTCTTC; CDR3 protein: CASSYLDRIYNEQFF; J gene: TRBJ2-1; V gene: TRBV6-5; clone size: few; D gene: .
CDR3 DNA: TGTGCCAGCAGCTGCCCCACGGGGGACCTCCTGGTGTACAATCAGCCCCAGCATTTT; CDR3 protein: CASSCPTGDLLVYNQPQHF; J gene: TRBJ1-5; V gene: TRBV2; clone size: once; D gene: .